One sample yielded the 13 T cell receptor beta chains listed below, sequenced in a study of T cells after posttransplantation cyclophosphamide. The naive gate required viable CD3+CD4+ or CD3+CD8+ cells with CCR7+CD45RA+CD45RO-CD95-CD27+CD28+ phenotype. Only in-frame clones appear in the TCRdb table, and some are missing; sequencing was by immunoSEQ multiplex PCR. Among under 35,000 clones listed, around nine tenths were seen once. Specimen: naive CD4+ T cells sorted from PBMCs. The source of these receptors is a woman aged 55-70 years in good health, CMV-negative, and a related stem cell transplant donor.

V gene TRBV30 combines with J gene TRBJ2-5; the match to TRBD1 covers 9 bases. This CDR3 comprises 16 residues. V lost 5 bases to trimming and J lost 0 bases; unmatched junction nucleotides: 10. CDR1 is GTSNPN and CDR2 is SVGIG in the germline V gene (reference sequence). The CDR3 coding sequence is TGTGCCTGGCTTTTGACAGGGGGAAAGAACCAAGAGACCCAGTACTTC. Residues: CAWLLTGGKNQETQYF.

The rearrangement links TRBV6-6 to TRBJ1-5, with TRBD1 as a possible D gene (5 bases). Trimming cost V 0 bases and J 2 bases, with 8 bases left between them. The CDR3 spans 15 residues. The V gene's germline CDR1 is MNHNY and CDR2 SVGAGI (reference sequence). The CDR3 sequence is CASSYSGHRNQPQHF. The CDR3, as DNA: TGTGCCAGCAGTTACTCGGGGCATCGCAATCAGCCCCAGCATTTT.

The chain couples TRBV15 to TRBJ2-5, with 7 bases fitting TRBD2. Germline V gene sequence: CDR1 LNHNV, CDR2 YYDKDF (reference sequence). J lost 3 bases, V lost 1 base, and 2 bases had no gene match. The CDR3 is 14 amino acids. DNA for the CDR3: TGTGCCACCAGCAGAGGCCTAGCGGAAGAGACCCAGTACTTC. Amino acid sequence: CATSRGLAEETQYF.

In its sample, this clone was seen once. The CDR3 loop reads CASSFWTSGDYEQYF. The CDR3 DNA sequence: TGTGCCAGCAGCTTTTGGACTAGCGGGGACTACGAGCAGTACTTC. This chain links TRBV13 with TRBJ2-5; 12 bases line up with TRBD2. TRBJ2-7 matches the DNA end more closely, so the J call is doubtful. The germline V gene encodes CDR1 PRHDT and CDR2 FYEKMQ (reference sequence). The CDR3 loop spans 15 amino acids.

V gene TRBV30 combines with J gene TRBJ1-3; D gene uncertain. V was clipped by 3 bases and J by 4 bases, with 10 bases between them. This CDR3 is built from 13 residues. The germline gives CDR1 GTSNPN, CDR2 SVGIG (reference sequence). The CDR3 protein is CAWSPEAGNTIYF. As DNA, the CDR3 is TGTGCCTGGAGCCCCGAGGCCGGAAACACCATATATTTT.

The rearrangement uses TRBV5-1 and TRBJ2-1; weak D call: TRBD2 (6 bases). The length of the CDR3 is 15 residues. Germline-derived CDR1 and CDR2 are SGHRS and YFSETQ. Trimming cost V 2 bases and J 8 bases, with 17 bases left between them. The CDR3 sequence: CASSLWGDHEDEQFF. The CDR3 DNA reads TGCGCCAGCAGCTTATGGGGGGATCATGAGGATGAGCAGTTCTTC.

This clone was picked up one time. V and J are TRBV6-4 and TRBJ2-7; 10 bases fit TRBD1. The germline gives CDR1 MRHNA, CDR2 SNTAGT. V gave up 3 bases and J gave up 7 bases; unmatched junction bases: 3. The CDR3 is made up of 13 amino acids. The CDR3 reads CASSEGQGREQYF. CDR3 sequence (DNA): TGTGCCAGCAGTGAGGGACAGGGGCGTGAGCAGTACTTC.

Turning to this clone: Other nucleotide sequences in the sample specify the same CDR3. The DNA of the CDR3 is TGTGCCAGCAGCTTAGGAGCGGGGGGGAGCACAGATACGCAGTATTTT. This sequence encodes CASSLGAGGSTDTQYF. The chain uses TRBV7-9 and TRBJ2-3; TRBD2 agrees at 10 bases. In germline, CDR1 is SEHNR, CDR2 FQNEAQ (reference sequence). V shed 1 base and J 0 bases; nucleotides not matched to a gene: 1. CDR3 length equals 16 residues. Drawing the rest from reference TRBV7-9 and TRBJ2-3, the complete variable domain is DTGVSQNPRHKITKRGQNVTFRCDPISEHNRLYWYRQTLGQGPEFLTYFQNEAQLEKSRLLSDRFSAERPKGSFSTLEIQRTEQGDSAMYLCASSLGAGGSTDTQYFGPGTRLTVL.

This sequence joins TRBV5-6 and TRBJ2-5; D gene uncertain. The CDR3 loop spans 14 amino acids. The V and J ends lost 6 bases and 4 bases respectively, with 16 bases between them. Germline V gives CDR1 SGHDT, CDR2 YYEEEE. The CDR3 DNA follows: TGTGCCAGCATCTCTTTTCTTTGGGCAGAGACCCAGTACTTC. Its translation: CASISFLWAETQYF.

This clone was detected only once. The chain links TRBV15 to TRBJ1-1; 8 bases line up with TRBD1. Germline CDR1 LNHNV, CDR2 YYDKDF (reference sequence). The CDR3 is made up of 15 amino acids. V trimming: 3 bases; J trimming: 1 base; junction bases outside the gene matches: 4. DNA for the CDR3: TGTGCCACCAGCAGTACCGGGACAGGGAACACTGAAGCTTTCTTT. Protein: CATSSTGTGNTEAFF.

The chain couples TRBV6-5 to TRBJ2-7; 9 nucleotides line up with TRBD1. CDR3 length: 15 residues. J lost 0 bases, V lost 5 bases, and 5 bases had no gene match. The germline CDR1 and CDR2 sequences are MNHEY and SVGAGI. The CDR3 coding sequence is TGTGCCAGCAGTAGGACAGGGGTTAGCTCCTACGAGCAGTACTTC. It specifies CASSRTGVSSYEQYF.

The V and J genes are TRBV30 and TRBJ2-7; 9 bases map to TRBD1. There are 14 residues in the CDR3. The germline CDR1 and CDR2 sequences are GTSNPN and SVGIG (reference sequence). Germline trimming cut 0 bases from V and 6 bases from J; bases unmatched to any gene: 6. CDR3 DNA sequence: TGTGCCTGGAGTGTACGGGACAGGGTTCTCGAGCAGTACTTC. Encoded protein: CAWSVRDRVLEQYF.

CDR3 nucleotide sequence: TGTGCCAGCTCACCACCGGTGGGGACAGGGGAAGAGACCCAGTACTTC. Translating gives CASSPPVGTGEETQYF. The chain uses TRBV18 and TRBJ2-5; 10 bases agree with TRBD1. Germline-derived CDR1 and CDR2 are KGHSH and LQKENI. The CDR3 length is 16 residues. The junction had 4 bases not matched to a gene; V was cut back by 0 bases and J by 3 bases.